In this sample, the clone carrying this T cell receptor beta chain turned up many times. The data are from a study of tumor-infiltrating lymphocytes in oesophageal squamous cell carcinoma. Each CDR3 protein gets one entry after TCRdb re-called the PCR reads with MiXCR. Of around 3,700 distinct CDR3 sequences listed, 13% to 15% are singletons. This receptor was taken from a male donor with esophageal squamous cell carcinoma. The sequencing input was esophageal tumor tissue.

CDR3 residues: CASSLALSGSSNQPQHF. CDR3 nucleotide sequence: TGTGCCAGCAGCTTGGCCTTATCGGGTAGTAGCAATCAGCCCCAGCATTTT. V is TRBV5-6 and J is TRBJ1-5; D is ambiguous. This CDR3 is built from 17 residues. Trimming took off 0 bases at V and 0 bases at J, with 13 bases between the two ends. Germline V gene data show CDR1 as SGHDT and CDR2 as YYEEEE. Drawing the rest from reference TRBV5-6 and TRBJ1-5, the complete variable domain is DAGVTQSPTHLIKTRGQQVTLRCSPKSGHDTVSWYQQALGQGPQFIFQYYEEEERQRGNFPDRFSGHQFPNYSSELNVNALLLGDSALYLCASSLALSGSSNQPQHFGDGTRLSIL.